The entry below describes one TCR beta chain. What it recognizes is unknown. Germline CDR1 is KGHSH and CDR2 is LQKENI. Losses at the gene ends were 3 bases for V and 4 bases for J; bases not matched to a gene: 2. There are 13 residues in the CDR3. There were no recent acute infections or vaccinations among the donors, who were healthy HIV-negative adults. Partitioning of CD4+ cells yielded a CD45RA+ naive subset and a CD45RA-negative memory subset. This sample was taken from a study of shared clonotypes between healthy human individuals. TCRdb keeps only in-frame clones here, not all; method: immunoSEQ multiplex PCR. The sample shows a few million clones, just over 90% of them seen only once. Findings and caveats of the study: The sampled material consisted only of blood, and tissue repertoires are likely to differ.

The chain is built from TRBV18 and TRBJ2-5; 7 bases match TRBD1. The sample consisted of naive CD4+ T cells from PBMCs. Subset specified: CD45RA+ positively selected. The receptor comes from a man aged 18 to 30 in good health. Some clones in this sample may be carry-over from other donors' samples. CDR3 DNA sequence: TGTGCCAGCTCACCGTACAGGGGAGAGACCCAGTACTTC. Protein sequence: CASSPYRGETQYF.